The entry below describes one T cell receptor (beta chain). Its antigen is undetermined. The assay was immunoSEQ multiplex PCR, and TCRdb's table has in-frame clones only and misses some. This table holds roughly 68,000 clones, around 83% found once. Germline-derived CDR1 and CDR2 are KGHSH and LQKENI. The CDR3 consists of 18 residues. Losses at the gene ends were 4 bases for V and 0 bases for J; bases not matched to a gene: 10. The data originate from a study of OX40 agonist ivuxolimab in advanced cancers. Study details: Patients were treated with ivuxolimab, an agonistic anti-OX40 (CD134) antibody. Study-level points and caveats: On average, CD8+ T cells had more expanded clones than CD4+.

This specimen consisted of CD4+ or CD8+ T cells sorted from blood, obtained in a trial of the OX40 agonist ivuxolimab. The V gene is TRBV18, the J gene TRBJ2-7; TRBD1 agrees at 12 bases. The TCR originated in an adult with an advanced solid tumor such as melanoma, head and neck, liver or kidney cancer. The chain's CDR3 is CASSQITGQGASSYEQYF. CDR3 DNA: TGTGCCAGCTCACAAATAACGGGACAGGGGGCGAGCTCCTACGAGCAGTACTTC.